Included here is one TCR beta chain sequence, with context. The source of the sample is a study of blood T cell repertoires in COVID-19. Study context: Sites in the United States, Italy and Spain provided acute and convalescent COVID-19 samples. Nucleic acid was either cDNA or gDNA, and it came from T cells, B-cell-depleted T cells, or PBMCs.

As processed by the authors: Estimation of nucleated cell counts was performed using reference gene primer amplification. Using immunoSEQ multiplex PCR, the repertoire was profiled, and TCRdb retains in-frame clones only, with some absent. V and J calls and clone size follow that table, whereas D and trimming were derived from the DNA. Of approximately 150,000 clones in the sample, 87% were seen once. The material sequenced was peripheral blood. The TCR originated in a woman aged 50 to 60 with acute or convalescent COVID-19.

This CDR3 is CASSSRTGKGASGANVLTF. CDR3 DNA: TGTGCCAGCAGCTCGCGGACAGGGAAGGGGGCCTCTGGGGCCAACGTCCTGACTTTC. The chain carries TRBV5-7 and TRBJ2-6; 8 bases fit TRBD1. TRBV5-7 is filed as an ORF, its function uncertain. The ends lost 3 bases at V and 0 bases at J; junction bases unmatched: 11. The CDR3 loop spans 19 amino acids.